The clone carrying this TCR beta chain has a count of ten or more. Its target is not known. This sample is part of a study of early T cells in non-severe SARS-CoV-2 infection. Study as a whole: Sequencing was performed on bulk RNA from unsorted whole blood, leaving chains unpaired.

General study results and limits: The matching step, a VDJdb search, favored anti-spike CD8 responses and missed private and CD4 specificities.

The TCR library protocol was used to attach unique molecular identifiers. These identifiers were attached to individual cDNA molecules. MiXCR, run by TCRdb on the 5' RACE reads, gives a single entry per CDR3 protein. Of roughly 80,000 distinct CDR3 sequences listed, over 9% are singletons. V shed 5 bases and J 6 bases; nucleotides not matched to a gene: 2. The CDR3 has 13 amino acids. Germline V lookup: CDR1 SEHNR, CDR2 FQNEAQ (reference sequence). The sequence derives from an adult who was a healthcare worker with PCR-confirmed SARS-CoV-2 infection or an uninfected control (not recorded which). Sequenced: whole blood. The chain uses TRBV7-9 and TRBJ2-2, with 8 bases that match TRBD2. The CDR3 bases are TGTGCCAGCAGCCGGACTAGCCCCGGGGAGCTGTTTTTT. Residues: CASSRTSPGELFF.